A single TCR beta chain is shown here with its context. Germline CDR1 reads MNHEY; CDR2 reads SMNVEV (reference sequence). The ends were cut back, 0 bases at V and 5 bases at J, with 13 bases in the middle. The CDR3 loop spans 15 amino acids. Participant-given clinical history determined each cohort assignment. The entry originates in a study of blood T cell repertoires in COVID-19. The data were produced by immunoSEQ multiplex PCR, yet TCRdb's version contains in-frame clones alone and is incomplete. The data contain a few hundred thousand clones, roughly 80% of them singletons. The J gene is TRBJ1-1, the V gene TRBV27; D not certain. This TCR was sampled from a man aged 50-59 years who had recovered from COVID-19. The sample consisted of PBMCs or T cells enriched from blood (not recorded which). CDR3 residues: CASSLSARSGTEAFF. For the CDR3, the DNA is TGTGCCAGCAGTTTATCGGCAAGGAGCGGAACTGAAGCTTTCTTT.